This T cell receptor (beta chain) was retrieved from a study of cytomegalovirus exposure and HLA in healthy donors (dated by TCRdb to about 2017). Broadly, across the study: According to an earlier analysis of 450 to 650 of the donors, 150 million to 200 million T cells yielded over 100 million unique TCR beta sequences and 276 Gb of sequence data. Genome-wide SNP genotypes for about three fifths of the 666 donors were used in a later genetic analysis, which treated that subset as a discovery cohort. In an earlier analysis of more than 550 of the donors, high-throughput TCR beta sequencing was used to judge whether each TCR beta V gene segment behaved as functional or pseudogenic. On average, 235,054 unique TCR beta nucleotide sequences were sequenced per donor among 300 to 500 genotyped donors of the cohort, with roughly 18% of those sequences being non-productive. High-throughput TCR immunosequencing, statistical association of individual TCRs with disease status, and machine learning were combined to predict cytomegalovirus infection status. Approximately 300 gigabases of sequencing data and roughly 81 million unique TCR sequences made up an early release that covered around 640 HLA-typed donors. In addition to the first cohort of 650 to 800 subjects, a separate validation cohort of 130 or so different subjects was used. Class I and class II HLA loci were covered by the typing at four-digit resolution. Rather than using new phenotypic data, the later analysis identified candidate immune exposures from TCR beta sequences and from how often those sequences occurred across donors. Donor age, sex, ethnicity and CMV serostatus were compiled alongside the repertoire data. Of the 300 to 500 genotyped donors, less than 90% were placed in the genetic ancestry cluster associated with self-reported Caucasian donors. The study was designed to test whether signatures of past pathogen exposure could be identified by cataloging public T cell receptors. The study profiled the T cell repertoires of hundreds of subjects by immunosequencing and related them to cytomegalovirus serostatus. To study patterns of TCR occurrence, a later analysis re-analyzed previously published TCR beta repertoires from under 750 donors and added high-resolution HLA genotyping. Every discovery cohort repertoire had been produced on one sequencing platform. The number of donors typed differed by locus, with 629-630 for A, B, C, DRB1 and DQB1, roughly 520 for DQA1, nearly 610 for DPA1, and about 450 for DPB1. Four to six DR-DQ haplotypes were handled as single units for association and clustering, since linkage in the cohort was strong. Findings and caveats that apply to the study as a whole: The presence/absence analyses assumed that sequencing depth was roughly uniform across donors, and that assumption may not be true. In vitro tests confirmed that a few of the cytomegalovirus-associated TCR beta chains recognize cytomegalovirus antigens. An earlier analysis of approximately 500 of the donors showed that most TCR beta V segments appeared in productive rearrangements either about 87% or about 30% of the time, which broadly matched IMGT annotations. In a later analysis, HLA-associated TCR beta chains showed more clonal expansion and lower generation probabilities than non-associated chains that were equally common. A later analysis reported that several top co-occurrence clusters appeared linked to parvovirus B19, influenza, CMV and Epstein-Barr virus. Strong co-occurrence of HLA alleles, especially DR and DQ, made assigning TCR associations to individual alleles difficult. The cohort was sequenced for TCR beta chains only, and without alpha or paired-chain data the features that could be detected were limited. Across donors, most TCR sequences were observed very rarely, whereas some public TCRs were present in many individuals. It was suggested by the authors that the approach could potentially be generalized to other disease states and immunological phenotypes. A further reported finding was that TCR beta sequences accurately predicted the HLA-A and HLA-B alleles for most subjects in the first cohort. In a later analysis, the rate of TCR association differed among HLA loci, with DRB1 alleles having the most associated TCRs and HLA-C alleles having the fewest. A cluster of highly shared sequence variants was judged likely to be a technical artifact of the sequencing pipeline. In a later analysis, most CMV-associated TCR beta chains were found to appear HLA-restricted, with HLA associations seemingly driven largely by CMV exposure. Because counts were too low, seventeen rarely observed V segments, including chromosome 9 orphons, were excluded from the earlier analysis of 500 to 700 of the donors. Because some donors lacked HLA typing at each locus, the association tests relied only on the typed subset. The classifier was reported to diagnose cytomegalovirus status with high specificity and sensitivity in both the original cohort and the validation cohort. An association between a missense DCLRE1C variant and V-gene and J-gene trimming of TCR beta chains was found in a later genetic analysis and replicated in an independent cohort. Compared with the roughly 670-donor mean, donors in an Asian-associated ancestry cluster had fewer N-insertions in productive TCRs, according to a later genetic analysis. Some IMGT-functional V segments, including TRBV6-2 and TRBV6-3, could not be told apart with the 87-base-pair reads, so those segments were excluded. The study listed 150 to 200 TCR beta chains as associated with cytomegalovirus. Immune exposure information for the cohort was limited to CMV serostatus. Correlated functional status among segregating V segments might reflect linkage disequilibrium, but an unknown experimental factor could not be ruled out. In a later analysis, more than 15,000 TCR beta sequences were associated with specific HLA alleles at a false discovery rate of 0.05.

In total, 666 healthy bone marrow donors made up the cohort. Cohort members were all nominally healthy when sampled, although unrecorded immune exposures were likely present. The donor was CMV seropositive and belonged to the group of 250 to 300 seropositive cohort members. A peripheral blood sample was collected from each donor, and TCR beta sequencing was performed on peripheral blood mononuclear cells. The Qiagen DNeasy Blood Extraction Kit was used to extract genomic DNA from the blood cell samples. Library construction relied on the immunoSEQ multiplex PCR assay. For the multiplex PCR, a mixture combining 60 forward primers for TCR Vbeta segments and 13 reverse primers for TCR Jbeta segments was used. A multiplex PCR assay on genomic DNA amplified the CDR3 region of rearranged TCR beta genes. The Illumina HiSeq System was used to sequence the amplified TCR beta libraries as 87-base-pair reads. Concerning the study's data processing: In a later analysis, some 80 million unique TCR beta chains were counted across the approximately 640 repertoires, and around 10 million of these chains were shared by at least two donors. To remove PCR and sequencing errors, raw reads were error-corrected and collapsed into unique sequences using a nearest-neighbor algorithm that merged closely related sequences. V, D and J gene segments were assigned by aligning CDR3 sequences to IMGT reference sequences. For a sequence to be retained, a match of at least six nucleotides to both a V gene segment and a J gene segment was required. Rearrangements were called productive when the CDR3 lacked stop codons and stayed in frame with V and J; all others were non-productive. CDR3 was defined according to IMGT convention as the region running from the second conserved V-encoded cysteine to the conserved J-encoded phenylalanine. The earlier analysis of fewer than 700 of the donors excluded sequences that lacked an unambiguous match to a single V gene segment. In an earlier analysis of approximately 560 of the donors, a V segment was called functional when productive rearrangements were above 56.7%, and segregating when the standard deviation between donors exceeded 5%. A statistical classification framework was built for diagnosing cytomegalovirus status from the catalog of TCR beta chain sequences. In a later analysis, TCR nucleotide sequences were compared against IMGT/GENE-DB human TR gene sequences so that V and J genes could be assigned. The TCRdist pipeline was used in a later analysis to assign CDR3 sequences and most-parsimonious VDJ recombination scenarios. A later analysis defined each TCR beta chain by its CDR3 amino acid sequence plus V-gene family, and excluded reads lacking a unique V-gene family. As a way to deal with suspected cross-contamination and a sequencing artifact, a later analysis dropped approximately 590 nucleotide sequences that were highly shared and had low generation probability. In a later analysis, a clonal expansion index was calculated for each public chain from normalized within-repertoire ranks of inferred template counts. In a later analysis, generation probabilities were computed with a VDJ recombination model fitted to out-of-frame rearrangements, and the resulting probabilities were checked against IGoR. Hypergeometric tests were used in a later analysis to score TCR-TCR, TCR-HLA and TCR-CMV co-occurrence, with a repertoire-size bias correction applied to the TCR pairs. To estimate false discovery rates, a later analysis permuted the HLA or CMV assignments 20 times. In a later analysis, co-occurring TCRs were grouped using DBSCAN, and TCRdist sequence similarity was added for clustering within HLA-allele-positive subsets. For co-occurrence clustering, repertoires with fewer than 30,000 or more than 120,000 public chains were excluded, along with five or six repertoires with anomalous nucleotide sharing. TCRdb carries this immuneACCESS record with in-frame sequences only. Its versions omit some clonotypes, under half of them owing to an unresolved V gene in the studies checked, with the rest unexplained. V and J calls and clone size are given by that table; D and trimming were obtained from the DNA. For this sample there are 150,000 to 250,000 clones; 60% to 85% appear just once. The ten largest clones represent under 2% of the sample.

Taken from cysteine to phenylalanine, the CDR3 has 15 residues. Left in the record is the CDR3 DNA by itself, 45 bases read in frame from the first base. Ends trimmed: V by 4 bases, J by 7 bases; bases unmatched to a gene: 11. The germline V gene gives CDR1 as SGDLS and CDR2 as YYNGEE. About this clone itself: Its cognate antigen has yet to be identified. No quality values exist for individual bases; no much larger clone is one base distant.

This TCR derives from a girl aged 5-17 years in good health and CMV-seropositive. Sequenced input: PBMCs. Rearrangement joined TRBV9 to TRBJ2-1, with 7 junctional bases fitting TRBD2. The CDR3 protein: CASSPWTSGRNEQFF. The DNA reads as follows: TGTGCCAGCAGCCCCTGGACTAGTGGTAGGAATGAGCAGTTCTTC. Beyond the CDR3, the reference TRBV9 and TRBJ2-1 genes provide the residues; the full variable domain reads: DSGVTQTPKHLITATGQRVTLRCSPRSGDLSVYWYQQSLDQGLQFLIQYYNGEERAKGNILERFSAQQFPDLHSELNLSSLELGDSALYFCASSPWTSGRNEQFFGPGTRLTVL.